The 6 T cell receptor beta chains reported below all come from one sample, sequenced in a study of beta chain features in type 1 diabetes. All of the isolated RNA was reverse transcribed, so expressed TCRB transcripts were sequenced. Using immunoSEQ multiplex PCR, the repertoire was profiled, and TCRdb retains in-frame clones only, with some absent. The table has 400,000 to 550,000 clones, about an eighth seen once. The material sequenced was naive CD4+ T cells from blood. The receptor set was obtained from a woman aged 18-29 years in good health.

The rearrangement uses TRBV15 and TRBJ2-3; 9 nucleotides align to TRBD1. Per the germline V gene, CDR1 is LNHNV and CDR2 is YYDKDF (reference sequence). This CDR3 has 18 amino acids. Trimming cost V 1 base and J 1 base; bases outside gene matches: 9. The CDR3 DNA sequence: TGTGCCACCAGCAGAGGAGGACCGGGACAGGGCGGCACAGATACGCAGTATTTT. Protein product: CATSRGGPGQGGTDTQYF.

Ten or more counts support this clone. V is TRBV30 and J is TRBJ1-1; D is uncertain. The germline CDR1 and CDR2 sequences are GTSNPN and SVGIG (reference sequence). V was pared by 1 base and J by 10 bases, with 10 bases between. The CDR3 consists of 11 residues. The CDR3 protein is CAWSAQGRAFF. The CDR3 DNA sequence: TGTGCCTGGAGTGCCCAAGGCCGAGCTTTCTTT.

This clone was counted between two and nine times. The V gene is TRBV7-3, the J gene TRBJ2-5; 10 nucleotides line up with TRBD2. The length of the CDR3 is 15 residues. From germline, CDR1 is SGHTA and CDR2 FQGTGA. J was trimmed by 1 base and V by 5 bases; bases with no gene match: 4. CDR3: CASSRTSGSQETQYF. The CDR3 region has the DNA TGTGCCAGCAGCCGGACTAGCGGAAGCCAAGAGACCCAGTACTTC.

This clone has a handful of counts. The chain is built from TRBV6-5 and TRBJ2-5; D may be TRBD1 (6 bases). CDR3 length: 14 amino acids. With 5 bases removed from V and 5 bases from J, the gap between germline ends came to 15 bases. Germline values: CDR1 MNHEY, CDR2 SVGAGI. This chain's CDR3 is CASSPLQGRETQYF. DNA of the CDR3: TGTGCCAGCAGTCCGTTACAGGGAAGGGAGACCCAGTACTTC.

A single count supports this clone. This rearrangement joins TRBV6-5 to TRBJ1-4; 7 nucleotides agree with TRBD1. The CDR3 is made up of 14 amino acids. Germline lookup yields CDR1 MNHEY and CDR2 SVGAGI. V trimming: 6 bases; J trimming: 4 bases; junction bases outside the gene matches: 5. The CDR3 bases are TGTGCCAGCAGACCGACAGGGTTTAATGAAAAACTGTTTTTT. It is translated as CASRPTGFNEKLFF.

This CDR3 is CASSRASSSYNEQFF. The CDR3 coding sequence is TGCGCCAGCAGCCGTGCCTCTTCCTCCTACAATGAGCAGTTCTTC. The rearrangement links TRBV4-3 to TRBJ2-1; D gene uncertain. The length of the CDR3 is 15 residues. CDR1 is LGHNA and CDR2 is YSLEER in the germline V gene. V was trimmed by 4 bases and J by 0 bases, leaving 10 bases between them.